The 14 T cell receptor beta chains in this list originate from one sample, sequenced in a study of blood T cells in healthy people across ages. Sample-barcoded 5' priming and a J-beta primer mix drove a second PCR of roughly 7 to 11 cycles. TCRdb itself ran the 5' RACE reads through MiXCR, one entry per CDR3 protein. This table holds approximately 800,000 distinct CDR3 sequences, 35% to 40% found once. Sequenced material: blood. The origin of the receptors is a man younger than 30 in good health.

The chain joins TRBV6-1 to TRBJ2-1; tentative D call: TRBD2 (5 bases). The end of the DNA fits TRBJ2-7 better, so the J call may be wrong. The CDR3 covers 14 residues. Germline V gives CDR1 MNHNS, CDR2 SASEGT. CDR3 bases: TGTGCCAGCACCGGAGGCCGCTCCTACAATGAGCAGTACTTC. This encodes CASTGGRSYNEQYF.

This clonotype has only a few counts. The chain employs TRBV21-1 and TRBJ2-7; TRBD1, the table's D call, lacks a check against the DNA. The J call is in doubt because the DNA end fits TRBJ2-5 better. TRBV21-1 is shown as a pseudogene. This CDR3 has 18 residues. This CDR3 reads CASSKASTMGGSQETQYF. The CDR3 nucleotides are TGTGCCAGCAGCAAAGCGTCCACTATGGGGGGGTCTCAAGAGACCCAGTACTTC.

This clonotype appeared many times. The chain combines TRBV6-4 with TRBJ2-5, with 9 bases that match TRBD2. The CDR3 totals 14 residues. Germline CDR1 and CDR2: MRHNA and SNTAGT. The trim removed 11 bases at V and 2 bases at J, leaving 9 bases unmatched. The CDR3, as DNA: TGTGCCCGCATCCTAGCGGGGTTTCAAGAGACCCAGTACTTC. The encoded protein is CARILAGFQETQYF.

This clonotype showed up just a few times. The chain carries TRBV4-1 and TRBJ1-2; D may be TRBD1 (5 bases). The germline gives CDR1 MGHRA, CDR2 YSYEKL. V was trimmed by 0 bases and J by 7 bases, leaving 12 bases between them. The CDR3 totals 14 residues. This CDR3 reads CASSQDGARGGYTF. CDR3 in DNA: TGCGCCAGCAGCCAAGACGGGGCTCGGGGTGGCTACACCTTC.

The V gene is TRBV6-5, the J gene TRBJ1-4; D may be TRBD1 (5 bases). This CDR3 has 13 residues. CDR1 is MNHEY and CDR2 is SVGAGI in the germline V gene. Trimming stripped 9 bases from V and 8 bases from J, with 16 bases between. The CDR3 region is CARFGRGREKLFF. The CDR3 DNA reads TGTGCCAGATTCGGGAGGGGCCGGGAAAAACTGTTTTTT.

This chain links TRBV7-2 with TRBJ1-1; no definite D call. Germline V gene sequence: CDR1 SGHTA, CDR2 FQGNSA. Deletions cut 4 bases from V and 1 base from J, with 10 bases between. The CDR3 is 14 amino acids. CDR3 DNA sequence: TGTGCCAGCAGCTCTCCTTTGGGGAACACTGAAGCTTTCTTT. Translating gives CASSSPLGNTEAFF.

This clonotype has a handful of counts. V usage is TRBV5-1 and J usage is TRBJ2-3; 11 bases map to TRBD2. Germline assignment: CDR1 SGHRS and CDR2 YFSETQ. The CDR3 contains 15 residues. V shed 2 bases, J shed 4 bases, and the junction held 3 bases outside the gene matches. CDR3 in DNA: TGCGCCAGCAGCTTTAGCGGGGGGGAAGCAGATACGCAGTATTTT. It specifies CASSFSGGEADTQYF.

This clonotype came up once. The J gene is TRBJ2-2, the V gene TRBV5-1; 10 positions agree with TRBD1. This CDR3 region has 22 residues. V trimming: 0 bases; J trimming: 7 bases; junction bases outside the gene matches: 24. Germline CDR1 is SGHRS and CDR2 is YFSETQ. CDR3 sequence (DNA): TGCGCCAGCAGCTTGGGCCACCTCAATCCCAACATTGACAGGGGGCAAAGCGGGGAGCTGTTTTTT. Its protein is CASSLGHLNPNIDRGQSGELFF.

This clonotype was seen a few times. The genes are TRBV5-1 and TRBJ2-3; 10 positions agree with TRBD1. CDR1 and CDR2 from the germline V gene are SGHRS and YFSETQ. Trimming took 4 bases from V and 6 from J; bases not matched to a gene: 5. This CDR3 is built from 14 residues. This CDR3 reads CASSPGQGIDTQYF. CDR3 nucleotide sequence: TGCGCCAGCAGCCCGGGACAGGGGATCGATACGCAGTATTTT.

This clonotype came up a few times. V gene TRBV4-3 combines with J gene TRBJ2-3, with TRBD2 identical over 11 bases. The germline gives CDR1 LGHNA, CDR2 YSLEER. CDR3 length equals 17 residues. J was trimmed by 6 bases and V by 1 base; bases with no gene match: 9. The CDR3 sequence: CASSQAGTSGSGDTQYF. The CDR3 DNA follows: TGCGCCAGCAGCCAAGCTGGGACTAGCGGTTCAGGGGATACGCAGTATTTT.

In its sample, this clonotype was seen many times. The chain carries TRBV5-6 and TRBJ2-1; a possible D gene is TRBD2 (5 bases). This CDR3 contains 16 residues. Trimming removed 2 bases from V and 0 bases from J, with 12 bases in between. Germline lookup yields CDR1 SGHDT and CDR2 YYEEEE. CDR3 amino acids: CASSFYSGGSYNEQFF. CDR3 sequence (DNA): TGTGCCAGCAGCTTTTATTCCGGAGGCTCCTACAATGAGCAGTTCTTC.

This clonotype was recorded many times. This chain connects TRBV7-9 to TRBJ2-3, with D perhaps being TRBD1 or TRBD2 (7 bases each). CDR3 length equals 15 residues. The V and J ends lost 1 base and 5 bases respectively, with 13 bases between them. The germline gives CDR1 SEHNR, CDR2 FQNEAQ (reference sequence). CDR3: CASSLDDREGDTQYF. The DNA for the CDR3 is TGTGCCAGCAGCTTAGACGACAGGGAGGGAGATACGCAGTATTTT.

This chain uses TRBV9 with TRBJ1-2, with 7 bases lining up with TRBD1. Per germline, CDR1 SGDLS and CDR2 YYNGEE. The CDR3 spans 16 residues. The J segment lost 0 bases and the V segment lost 0 bases, leaving 5 bases of the junction unmatched. In DNA, the CDR3 is TGTGCCAGCAGCGTAGCTCCAGGACAGGCTAACTATGGCTACACCTTC. This codes for CASSVAPGQANYGYTF.

The chain is built from TRBV19 and TRBJ2-3; D is ambiguous. The CDR3 contains 18 residues. In germline, CDR1 is LNHDA, CDR2 SQIVND (reference sequence). Trimming took 0 bases from V and 2 from J, leaving 18 bases between them. The CDR3, as DNA: TGTGCCAGTAGTATAGATAAAGTCCAGCTCCGAGACACAGATACGCAGTATTTT. It yields the protein CASSIDKVQLRDTDTQYF.